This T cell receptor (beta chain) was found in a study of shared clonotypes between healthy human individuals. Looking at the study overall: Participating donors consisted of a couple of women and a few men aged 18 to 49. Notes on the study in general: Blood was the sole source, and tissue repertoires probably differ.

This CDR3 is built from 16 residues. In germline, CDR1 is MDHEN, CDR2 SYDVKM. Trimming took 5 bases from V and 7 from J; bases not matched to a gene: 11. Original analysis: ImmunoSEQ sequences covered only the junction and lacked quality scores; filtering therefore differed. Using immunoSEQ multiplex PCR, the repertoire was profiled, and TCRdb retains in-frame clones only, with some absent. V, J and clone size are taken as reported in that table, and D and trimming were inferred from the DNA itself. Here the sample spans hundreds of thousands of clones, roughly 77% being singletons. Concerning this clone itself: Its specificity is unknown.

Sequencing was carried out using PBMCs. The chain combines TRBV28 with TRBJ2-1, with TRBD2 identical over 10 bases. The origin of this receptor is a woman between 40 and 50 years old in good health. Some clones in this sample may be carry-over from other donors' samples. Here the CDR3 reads CASSPEREGLSNEQFF. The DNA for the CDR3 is TGTGCCAGCAGTCCCGAGCGGGAGGGCCTCTCTAATGAGCAGTTCTTC.